This is a list of T cell receptor beta chains from one sample in a study of blood T cell repertoires in COVID-19. Profiled with immunoSEQ multiplex PCR; TCRdb holds only in-frame clones, not every one. The sample has 200,000 or so clones, 80% to 90% seen once. Sequenced: peripheral blood. Source of these receptors: an elderly woman with acute or convalescent COVID-19. CDR3s include the opening cysteine and the closing phenylalanine or tryptophan. Fields, in order: clone size, D gene, J gene, V gene, CDR3 protein, CDR3 DNA. The D gene is left open where the match is weak. Clone size is shown for a subset of rows, as once, few, many or a class of expanded clone.

size: NA; D: TRBD1; J: TRBJ1-5; V: TRBV5-8; CDR3: CASSSRWAGGKLGSNQPQHF; DNA: TGTGCCAGCAGCTCCCGGTGGGCAGGGGGCAAACTCGGGAGCAATCAGCCCCAGCATTTT
size: NA; D: NA; J: TRBJ1-1; V: TRBV19; CDR3: CASSIQRGQGLTEAFF; DNA: TGTGCCAGTAGTATACAAAGGGGCCAGGGGTTAACTGAAGCTTTCTTT
size: NA; D: TRBD2; J: TRBJ2-2; V: TRBV7-8; CDR3: CASSLSPGTSGNTGELFF; DNA: TGTGCCAGCAGCTTAAGCCCCGGGACTAGCGGTAACACCGGGGAGCTGTTTTTT
size: few; D: NA; J: TRBJ2-1; V: TRBV28; CDR3: CASSLYGVQGEQFF; DNA: TGTGCCAGCAGTTTGTACGGGGTACAGGGTGAGCAGTTCTTC
size: NA; D: TRBD1; J: TRBJ1-1; V: TRBV5-1; CDR3: CASSLRQGDTEAFF; DNA: TGCGCCAGCAGCCTGCGACAGGGCGACACTGAAGCTTTCTTT
size: NA; D: TRBD1; J: TRBJ1-4; V: TRBV4-3; CDR3: CASSQDHGDSQVFF; DNA: TGCGCCAGCAGCCAAGATCACGGGGACAGTCAAGTGTTTTTT
size: NA; D: NA; J: TRBJ2-3; V: TRBV30; CDR3: CAWSLGGEGTDTQYF; DNA: TGTGCCTGGAGTTTGGGGGGAGAGGGCACAGATACGCAGTATTTT
size: NA; D: TRBD1; J: TRBJ2-7; V: TRBV3-1/TRBV3-2; CDR3: CASSQGRGRYEQYF; DNA: TGTGCCAGCAGCCAAGGCAGGGGGCGTTACGAGCAGTACTTC
size: NA; D: TRBD1; J: TRBJ2-5; V: TRBV19; CDR3: CARGDRGRETQYF; DNA: TGTGCCAGGGGGGACAGGGGTCGAGAGACCCAGTACTTC
size: NA; D: TRBD2; J: TRBJ2-3; V: TRBV11-3; CDR3: CASSRRGSGRGTDTQYF; DNA: TGTGCCAGCAGCCGCCGGGGTAGCGGGAGAGGTACAGATACGCAGTATTTT
size: NA; D: NA; J: TRBJ2-1; V: TRBV10-1; CDR3: CASSDVAEGHNEQFF; DNA: TGCGCCAGCAGTGATGTAGCGGAGGGGCACAATGAGCAGTTCTTC
size: NA; D: NA; J: TRBJ1-2; V: TRBV5-6; CDR3: CASSLDLGHTANYGYTF; DNA: TGTGCCAGCAGCTTGGACCTCGGACACACAGCTAACTATGGCTACACCTTC
size: NA; D: TRBD2; J: TRBJ2-2; V: TRBV9; CDR3: CASSSRLEGGTGELFF; DNA: TGTGCCAGCAGCTCCCGGCTGGAGGGAGGGACCGGGGAGCTGTTTTTT
size: once; D: NA; J: TRBJ1-1; V: TRBV5-1; CDR3: CASSLDAGNTEAFF; DNA: TGCGCCAGCAGCTTGGACGCAGGGAACACTGAAGCTTTCTTT
size: few; D: NA; J: TRBJ1-3; V: TRBV27; CDR3: CASSSRHRSGNTIYF; DNA: TGTGCCAGCAGTTCCCGACACCGCTCTGGAAACACCATATATTTT
size: NA; D: NA; J: TRBJ2-1; V: TRBV2; CDR3: CASSGLVGNEQFF; DNA: TGTGCCAGCAGTGGACTAGTGGGCAATGAGCAGTTCTTC
size: NA; D: TRBD1; J: TRBJ1-1; V: TRBV28; CDR3: CASRGTGDMNTEAFF; DNA: TGTGCCAGCAGGGGGACAGGCGACATGAACACTGAAGCTTTCTTT
size: once; D: NA; J: TRBJ1-5; V: TRBV2; CDR3: CASGTTSSNQPQHF; DNA: TGTGCCAGCGGGACAACAAGCAGCAATCAGCCCCAGCATTTT
size: few; D: TRBD2; J: TRBJ2-5; V: TRBV7-3; CDR3: CASSCGREETQYF; DNA: TGTGCCAGCAGCTGCGGGAGGGAAGAGACCCAGTACTTC
size: NA; D: NA; J: TRBJ1-4; V: TRBV29-1; CDR3: CSVVEGIRGNEKLFF; DNA: TGCAGCGTTGTTGAGGGTATTCGGGGAAATGAAAAACTGTTTTTT
size: NA; D: TRBD2; J: TRBJ2-7; V: TRBV7-8; CDR3: CASSLGTSGSGYEQYF; DNA: TGTGCCAGCAGCCTCGGGACTAGCGGGAGTGGTTACGAGCAGTACTTC
size: NA; D: NA; J: TRBJ1-1; V: TRBV29-1; CDR3: CSVARTALNTEAFF; DNA: TGCAGCGTGGCAAGGACAGCCCTGAACACTGAAGCTTTCTTT
size: few; D: NA; J: TRBJ1-1; V: TRBV5-8; CDR3: CASSPRRDTEAFF; DNA: TGTGCCAGCAGCCCCCGCAGGGACACTGAAGCTTTCTTT
size: NA; D: TRBD1; J: TRBJ2-1; V: TRBV4-1; CDR3: CASSQGQGDGNEQFF; DNA: TGCGCCAGCAGCCAAGGACAGGGGGATGGTAATGAGCAGTTCTTC
size: NA; D: TRBD1; J: TRBJ2-2; V: TRBV27; CDR3: CASSSRKITGEPGELFF; DNA: TGTGCCAGCAGTTCCCGAAAAATTACAGGGGAGCCCGGGGAGCTGTTTTTT
size: once; D: NA; J: TRBJ1-4; V: TRBV5-1; CDR3: CASSLTGTTNEKLFF; DNA: TGCGCCAGCAGCTTAACGGGAACAACTAATGAAAAACTGTTTTTT
size: NA; D: TRBD2; J: TRBJ2-3; V: TRBV5-1; CDR3: CASSLVSGGGTDTQYF; DNA: TGCGCCAGCAGCTTGGTTAGCGGGGGGGGCACAGATACGCAGTATTTT
size: few; D: TRBD1; J: TRBJ1-3; V: TRBV19; CDR3: CASQDRASGNTIYF; DNA: TGTGCCAGTCAGGACAGGGCCTCTGGAAACACCATATATTTT
size: few; D: NA; J: TRBJ2-5; V: TRBV4-1; CDR3: CASSQEGTWETQYF; DNA: TGCGCCAGCAGCCAAGAAGGGACTTGGGAGACCCAGTACTTC
size: once; D: TRBD2; J: TRBJ2-5; V: TRBV11-3; CDR3: CASSLAGGETQYF; DNA: TGTGCCAGCAGCTTAGCGGGGGGAGAGACCCAGTACTTC
size: NA; D: TRBD1; J: TRBJ1-2; V: TRBV7-2; CDR3: CASRRPATGPGGYTF; DNA: TGTGCCAGCAGACGGCCCGCGACAGGGCCGGGTGGCTACACCTTC
size: NA; D: NA; J: TRBJ2-7; V: TRBV2; CDR3: CASSRGFGLYEQYF; DNA: TGTGCCAGCAGTCGGGGTTTTGGGCTCTACGAGCAGTACTTC
size: NA; D: NA; J: TRBJ2-1; V: TRBV3-1/TRBV3-2; CDR3: CASSPVAGLYNEQFF; DNA: TGTGCCAGCAGCCCCGTGGCGGGACTCTACAATGAGCAGTTCTTC
size: NA; D: TRBD1; J: TRBJ2-7; V: TRBV9; CDR3: CASSVRTGSSYEQYF; DNA: TGTGCCAGCAGCGTACGGACAGGTAGCTCCTACGAGCAGTACTTC
size: NA; D: TRBD1; J: TRBJ1-3; V: TRBV9; CDR3: CASSPPLRETGGRGNTIYF; DNA: TGTGCCAGCAGCCCACCCCTCCGTGAGACAGGGGGTCGCGGAAACACCATATATTTT
size: NA; D: TRBD2; J: TRBJ2-1; V: TRBV10-3; CDR3: CAISIGTSGSDEQFF; DNA: TGTGCCATCAGTATTGGGACTAGCGGGAGCGATGAGCAGTTCTTC
size: NA; D: NA; J: TRBJ2-5; V: TRBV27; CDR3: CASSKGDSQETQYF; DNA: TGTGCCAGCTCGAAGGGTGACAGCCAAGAGACCCAGTACTTC
size: NA; D: NA; J: TRBJ2-3; V: TRBV30; CDR3: CAWSVGVETQYF; DNA: TGTGCCTGGAGTGTAGGAGTTGAGACGCAGTATTTT
size: many; D: NA; J: TRBJ1-5; V: TRBV28; CDR3: CASSTGTLYNQPQHF; DNA: TGTGCCAGCAGCACCGGGACTCTTTACAATCAGCCCCAGCATTTT
size: NA; D: NA; J: TRBJ1-6; V: TRBV19; CDR3: CASSPQTYNSPLHF; DNA: TGTGCCAGTAGTCCACAAACCTATAATTCACCCCTCCACTTT
size: NA; D: NA; J: TRBJ1-6; V: TRBV7-2; CDR3: CASSLSWRQERYNSPLHF; DNA: TGTGCCAGCAGCTTATCTTGGAGACAGGAAAGATATAATTCACCCCTCCACTTT
size: few; D: NA; J: TRBJ1-1; V: TRBV5-1; CDR3: CASSFDSPGTEAFF; DNA: TGCGCCAGCAGCTTTGACTCTCCGGGCACTGAAGCTTTCTTT
size: NA; D: NA; J: TRBJ1-5; V: TRBV18; CDR3: CASSPPGRGGQPQHF; DNA: TGTGCCAGCTCACCCCCGGGGAGGGGTGGTCAGCCCCAGCATTTT
size: NA; D: TRBD2; J: TRBJ2-5; V: TRBV10-1; CDR3: CASSDSGIGQETQYF; DNA: TGCGCCAGCAGCGACAGCGGGATTGGACAAGAGACCCAGTACTTC
size: NA; D: NA; J: TRBJ1-6; V: TRBV2; CDR3: CASKEGVQNSPLHF; DNA: TGTGCCAGCAAAGAGGGGGTTCAGAATTCACCCCTCCACTTT
size: few; D: TRBD2; J: TRBJ2-5; V: TRBV6-2/TRBV6-3; CDR3: CASSYWPASGASETQYF; DNA: TGTGCCAGCAGTTACTGGCCCGCTAGCGGGGCTTCGGAGACCCAGTACTTC
size: once; D: TRBD1; J: TRBJ2-3; V: TRBV28; CDR3: CASSYRTGGRGTTQYF; DNA: TGTGCCAGCAGTTACCGGACAGGGGGCAGGGGTACTACGCAGTATTTT
size: NA; D: NA; J: TRBJ1-1; V: TRBV30; CDR3: CAWSPPRGNTEAFF; DNA: TGTGCCTGGAGCCCCCCCCGGGGGAACACTGAAGCTTTCTTT